This paragraph covers one T cell receptor (beta chain) sequence. Its antigen is unknown. There are no base qualities to consult, and no much larger clone falls within one base. At the junction V is shortened by 4 bases and J by 7 bases; bases outside the gene matches: 10. CDR1 and CDR2 were assigned from the germline V gene as SGHDT and YYEEEE. The CDR3 runs 15 amino acids, cysteine and phenylalanine included. Only CDR3 DNA remains: 45 bases, in frame from the first base. The record originates from a study of T-cell memory formation after mild COVID-19 (dated by TCRdb to about 2021). As for the study more broadly: TCR sequence clusters from the two donors were found to be largely donor specific. In a couple of donors, T-cell clones that expanded and contracted after mild COVID-19 were tracked by sequencing TCRalpha and TCRbeta repertoires over time. Two young, previously healthy adult volunteers, one female and one male, were included in the cohort.

Overall study results and their limits: Balanced CD4/CD8 phenotypes were observed for clones contracting from day 15 to 85, whereas a bias towards CD4+ was observed for a second wave of clones expanding from day 15 to 37. The detection of some responding clones in pre-infection memory suggests that pre-existing cross-reactive memory T cells joined the SARS-CoV-2 response. The study included only a couple of mild cases, and larger cohorts that include severe cases with pre-infection samples were judged to be necessary. The second-wave clones that peaked on day 37 were not confirmed to be SARS-CoV-2 specific. Contracting CD4+ clones turned up mainly in the CM and EM memory subsets, whereas EMRA was where CD8+ clones were enriched.

Ficoll-Paque density gradient centrifugation was the method used to isolate PBMCs. This sample was sequenced with an Illumina NovaSeq 6000. cDNA libraries for TCRalpha and TCRbeta were prepared by 5'RACE using constant-segment primers, with sample barcodes and unique molecular identifiers added. RNA was extracted from every sample with Trizol reagent. Libraries were amplified in two PCR steps, with a second sample barcode and Illumina TruSeq adapters added in the second step. Libraries were sequenced on an Illumina NovaSeq with 2 x 150 bp paired-end reads. In the authors' own workflow: Reads were demultiplexed and collapsed into UMI-guided consensus sequences with migec v1.2.7. Using mixcr v2.1.11, the UMI consensuses were aligned to TRA and TRB V and J templates and assembled into clonotypes. A clonotype was counted as expanded or contracted only when both edgeR and NoisET called the clonotype significant, with the noise models trained on biological replicates. For edgeR calls, the cutoffs were a false discovery rate-adjusted p below 0.01 and a log2 fold-change threshold of 1. As an exploratory analysis of dynamics, max-normalized trajectories of the 1000 most abundant clonotypes were examined with PCA combined with hierarchical clustering. Each responding clone was given a CD4 or CD8 phenotype based on the CD4+ and CD8+ repertoires, which had been sequenced separately. TCRdb reprocessed the public reads (quality trimming at Q25 with fastp, clone calling with MiXCR) and kept in-frame beta chains. Each record represents a unique CDR3 protein, reported with the most common genes and DNA among its rows. TCRdb assigned the V and J calls; the authors' analysis was not used. Within this sample are 190,000 or so distinct CDR3 sequences, with under 30% of them counted one time only. The top ten clones comprise approximately 10% of the sample.

Sequenced material: PBMCs or a T cell subset sorted from them (not recorded which). This clonotype was obtained from an adult woman who had mild COVID-19 (a few samples of this study predate the infection). The sample titles of this study are shuffled in the database, so cell type and time point are left out; the donor was told from shared clones. This chain joins TRBV5-6 to TRBJ1-4, with 7 middle bases fitting TRBD1. The CDR3 is CASSRQGEASEKLFF. Here is the DNA: TGTGCCAGCAGCCGCCAGGGGGAAGCCAGTGAAAAACTGTTTTTT.